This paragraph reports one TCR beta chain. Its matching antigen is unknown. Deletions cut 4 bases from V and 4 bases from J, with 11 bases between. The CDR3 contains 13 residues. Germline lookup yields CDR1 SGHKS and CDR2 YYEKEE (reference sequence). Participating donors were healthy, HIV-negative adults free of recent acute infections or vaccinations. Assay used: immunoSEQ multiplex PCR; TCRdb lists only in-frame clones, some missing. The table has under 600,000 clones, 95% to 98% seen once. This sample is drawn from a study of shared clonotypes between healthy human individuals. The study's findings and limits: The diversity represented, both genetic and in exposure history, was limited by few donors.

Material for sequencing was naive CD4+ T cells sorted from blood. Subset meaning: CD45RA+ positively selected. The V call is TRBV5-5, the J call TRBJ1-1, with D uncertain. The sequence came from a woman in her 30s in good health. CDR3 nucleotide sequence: TGTGCCAGCAGCCTCGGTACGAGCACTGAAGCTTTCTTT. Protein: CASSLGTSTEAFF.